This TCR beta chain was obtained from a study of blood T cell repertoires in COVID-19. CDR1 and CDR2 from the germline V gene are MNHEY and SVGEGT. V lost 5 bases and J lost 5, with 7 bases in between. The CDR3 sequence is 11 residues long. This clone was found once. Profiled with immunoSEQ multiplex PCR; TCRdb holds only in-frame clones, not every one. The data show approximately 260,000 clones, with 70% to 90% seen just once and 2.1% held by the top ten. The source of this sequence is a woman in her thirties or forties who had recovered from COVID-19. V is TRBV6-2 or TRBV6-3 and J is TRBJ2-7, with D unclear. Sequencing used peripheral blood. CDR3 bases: TGTGCCAGCAGTAATAATGACGAGCAGTACTTC. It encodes CASSNNDEQYF.